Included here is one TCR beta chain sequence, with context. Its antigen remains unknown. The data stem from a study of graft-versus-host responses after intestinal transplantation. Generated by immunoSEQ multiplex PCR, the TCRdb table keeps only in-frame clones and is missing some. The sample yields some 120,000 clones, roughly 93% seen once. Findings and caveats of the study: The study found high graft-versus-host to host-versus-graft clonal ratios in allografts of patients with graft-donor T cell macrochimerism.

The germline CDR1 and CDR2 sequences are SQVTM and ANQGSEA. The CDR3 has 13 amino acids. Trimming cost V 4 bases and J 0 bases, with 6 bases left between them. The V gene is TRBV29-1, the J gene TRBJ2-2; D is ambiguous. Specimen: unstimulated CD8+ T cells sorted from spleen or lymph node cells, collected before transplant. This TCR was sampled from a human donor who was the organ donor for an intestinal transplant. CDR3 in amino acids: CSVVFSNTGELFF. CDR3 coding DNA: TGCAGCGTTGTTTTCTCGAACACCGGGGAGCTGTTTTTT.